The table lists the clone carrying this TCR beta chain with a count of one. The antigen remains undetermined. V was shortened by 7 bases and J by 1 base, with 20 bases between the two germline ends. The CDR3 is 17 amino acids. Per germline, CDR1 LNHDA and CDR2 SQIVND (reference sequence). This record belongs to a study of cytomegalovirus exposure and HLA in healthy donors. Overall study findings and caveats: Later analysis identified around 15,000 TCR beta sequences associated with HLA alleles, using a false discovery rate threshold of 0.05. Presence/absence analyses supposed approximately even sequencing depth among donors.

PCR primers comprised 60 Vbeta and 13 Jbeta primers. The data were produced by immunoSEQ multiplex PCR, yet TCRdb's version contains in-frame clones alone and is incomplete. The data contain 200,000 to 250,000 clones, over 80% of them seen just once; the ten biggest clones take up 0.71%. This receptor was obtained from a boy under 10 years old in good health and CMV-seronegative. The rearrangement joins TRBV19 to TRBJ1-5; perhaps TRBD1 as D (5 bases). The sequenced material came from PBMCs. The CDR3 here is CASTQGWLQASNQPQHF. The DNA for the CDR3 is TGTGCCAGTACCCAAGGCTGGTTACAGGCAAGCAATCAGCCCCAGCATTTT. Looking up the rest from reference TRBV19 and TRBJ1-5 gives the full variable domain: DGGITQSPKYLFRKEGQNVTLSCEQNLNHDAMYWYRQDPGQGLRLIYYSQIVNDFQKGDIAEGYSVSREKKESFPLTVTSAQKNPTAFYLCASTQGWLQASNQPQHFGDGTRLSIL.